Each of the 25 T cell receptor beta chains below was sequenced from the same sample in a study of CD8 T cells in ankylosing spondylitis (dated by TCRdb to about 2017). Study-level results and caveats: A TCR beta motif made up of several highly homologous amino acid variants appeared to be characteristic of blood from ankylosing spondylitis patients.

Their antigens remain unidentified. The library was made by 5' RACE. The instrument given in TCRdb is Illumina HiSeq 2500. TCRdb passed the public sequencing reads through fastp at Q25 and MiXCR, retaining productive beta sequences. Identical CDR3 proteins give one entry, which carries the most common genes and DNA. For this sample there are about 700,000 distinct CDR3 sequences; 15% to 20% appear just once. Under 20% of the sample is held by the ten biggest clonotypes. Sequencing input: blood, either unsorted or a sorted T cell fraction (not recorded which). These receptors all stem from a male donor with ankylosing spondylitis.

This clonotype showed up just a few times. The genes are TRBV28 and TRBJ1-6, with D maybe TRBD1 (5 bases). Germline CDR1 and CDR2: MDHEN and SYDVKM. The CDR3 is made up of 16 amino acids. Trimming left V 7 bases short and J 3 bases short, with 16 bases between. The CDR3 loop reads CASTTPGPVYNSPLHF. DNA for the CDR3: TGTGCCAGCACCACACCGGGACCTGTCTATAATTCACCCCTCCACTTT. Variable domain in full (rest from reference TRBV28 and TRBJ1-6): DVKVTQSSRYLVKRTGEKVFLECVQDMDHENMFWYRQDPGLGLRLIYFSYDVKMKEKGDIPEGYSVSREKKERFSLILESASTNQTSMYLCASTTPGPVYNSPLHFGNGTRLTVT.

The rearrangement joins TRBV20-1 to TRBJ2-7; no clear D gene. The CDR3 totals 13 residues. The germline V gene has CDR1 DFQATT and CDR2 SNEGSKA (reference sequence). Trimming left V 3 bases short and J 3 bases short, with 12 bases between. The CDR3 sequence is CSASPGPFYEQYF. The CDR3 bases are TGCAGTGCTAGCCCCGGCCCTTTCTACGAGCAGTACTTC.

The chain joins TRBV7-2 to TRBJ2-1; no clear D. This CDR3 has 14 residues. Trimming pared 3 bases from V and 6 bases from J, leaving 12 bases between. CDR1 and CDR2 from the germline V gene are SGHTA and FQGNSA. The CDR3 bases are TGTGCCAGCAGCTTTACGAAGACGGGCAATGAGCAGTTCTTC. It yields the protein CASSFTKTGNEQFF.

This clonotype was counted a few times. The rearrangement joins TRBV4-3 to TRBJ2-5; possible D gene TRBD1, 7 bases. This CDR3 is 15 amino acids long. Germline lookup yields CDR1 LGHNA and CDR2 YSLEER. Trimming left V 5 bases short and J 4 bases short, with 17 bases between. Here the CDR3 reads CASSEGGGEGETQYF. The CDR3 DNA follows: TGCGCCAGCAGCGAAGGAGGGGGCGAGGGAGAGACCCAGTACTTC.

This clonotype was observed a handful of times. The chain is built from TRBV4-1 and TRBJ1-5; D is ambiguous. This CDR3 region has 16 residues. V gave up 0 bases and J gave up 4 bases, with 13 bases separating them. Germline V gene lookup returns CDR1 MGHRA and CDR2 YSYEKL. CDR3 sequence (DNA): TGCGCCAGCAGCCAAGATAGGAACAGTAGGAATCAGCCCCAGCATTTT. Its protein is CASSQDRNSRNQPQHF.

The chain recombines TRBV5-1 with TRBJ2-7; 7 nucleotides match TRBD1. With 4 bases clipped from V and 0 bases from J, the junction kept 10 bases outside the gene matches. The CDR3 loop spans 16 amino acids. The germline gives CDR1 SGHRS, CDR2 YFSETQ. The CDR3 sequence: CASSPVTRDSSYEQYF. CDR3 DNA: TGCGCCAGCAGCCCCGTAACACGGGACAGCTCCTACGAGCAGTACTTC.

This clonotype was found a few times. This chain connects TRBV27 to TRBJ2-1, with TRBD1 matching 9 bases. There are 19 residues in the CDR3. The V gene's germline CDR1 is MNHEY and CDR2 SMNVEV (reference sequence). V lost 5 bases to trimming and J lost 5 bases; unmatched junction nucleotides: 19. In nucleotides, the CDR3 is TGTGCCAGCAGTCCAGGGACAGGGTTCCCAACAGGGCCCCACAATGAGCAGTTCTTC. It encodes CASSPGTGFPTGPHNEQFF.

The rearrangement links TRBV12-3 or TRBV12-4 to TRBJ1-1; TRBD1 matches at 7 bases. J gave up 3 bases and V 8 bases, and 6 bases lay outside the gene matches. CDR3 length equals 13 residues. This CDR3 reads CASRDREHTEAFF. The CDR3 nucleotides are TGTGCCAGCCGCGACAGGGAGCACACTGAAGCTTTCTTT.

This clonotype showed up just a few times. Mismatch with germline at one junction end may stem from a read error. The V gene is TRBV7-7, the J gene TRBJ1-5; 7 bases line up with TRBD1. The germline V gene encodes CDR1 SSHAT and CDR2 FNYEAQ (reference sequence). The CDR3 contains 15 residues. CDR3 in amino acids: CASSLQGIINQPQHF. CDR3 coding DNA: TGTGCTAGCAGCTTACAGGGGATTATCAATCAGCCCCAGCATTTT.

The rearrangement uses TRBV11-2 and TRBJ2-5; possibly TRBD2 for D (5 bases). The CDR3 is 15 residues long. Trimming left V 1 base short and J 5 bases short, with 14 bases between. Germline V CDR1 and CDR2: SGHAT, FQNNGV. The CDR3 DNA is TGTGCCAGCAGCTTAGTACCCCTAGCTGTGGAGACCCAGTACTTC. Its translation: CASSLVPLAVETQYF.

This clonotype was observed a handful of times. J is TRBJ2-7 and V is TRBV7-6; TRBD2 aligns across 10 bases. The CDR3 runs to 17 residues. Germline CDR1 and CDR2: SGHVS and FNYEAQ. Trimming took 5 bases from V and 0 from J; bases not matched to a gene: 10. The chain's CDR3 is CASSRVLAGLNSYEQYF. CDR3 bases: TGTGCCAGCAGCCGTGTACTAGCGGGATTAAACTCCTACGAGCAGTACTTC. Variable domain in full (rest from reference TRBV7-6 and TRBJ2-7): GAGVSQSPRYKVTKRGQDVALRCDPISGHVSLYWYRQALGQGPEFLTYFNYEAQQDKSGLPNDRFSAERPEGSISTLTIQRTEQRDSAMYRCASSRVLAGLNSYEQYFGPGTRLTVT.

This clonotype appeared many times. V usage is TRBV7-2 and J usage is TRBJ2-7; perhaps TRBD2 as D (6 bases). CDR3 size: 13 residues. Trimming stripped 1 base from V and 3 bases from J, with 7 bases between. CDR1 and CDR2 (germline): SGHTA, FQGNSA. CDR3 coding DNA: TGTGCCAGCAGCTTAGGACTAGACTACGAGCAGTACTTC. Its protein is CASSLGLDYEQYF.

This clonotype has more than one count but fewer than ten. V usage is TRBV20-1 and J usage is TRBJ1-4; TRBD1 aligns across 10 bases. V gave up 6 bases and J gave up 0 bases; unmatched junction bases: 7. Germline V CDR1 and CDR2: DFQATT, SNEGSKA (reference sequence). The CDR3 length is 16 residues. CDR3 nucleotides: TGCAGTGCGCCACCGGGACAGGGGCCAACTAATGAAAAACTGTTTTTT. Translated: CSAPPGQGPTNEKLFF.

In this sample, this clonotype turned up a few times. The gene calls are TRBV7-6 and TRBJ2-7, with D hard to call. This CDR3 spans 14 amino acids. CDR1 and CDR2 from the germline V gene are SGHVS and FNYEAQ. The V and J ends lost 5 bases and 2 bases respectively, with 13 bases between them. The CDR3 region has the DNA TGTGCCAGCAGCGCAGCGACTGAAACCTACGAGCAGTACTTC. It specifies CASSAATETYEQYF.

In its sample, this clonotype was seen a few times. V usage is TRBV15 and J usage is TRBJ1-1; D possibly corresponds to TRBD1 (5 bases). In germline, CDR1 is LNHNV, CDR2 YYDKDF (reference sequence). The V and J ends lost 1 base and 3 bases respectively, with 12 bases between them. The CDR3 length is 15 residues. CDR3 in DNA: TGTGCCACCAGCAGAGGAGGTTGGGGGGACACTGAAGCTTTCTTT. Amino acid sequence: CATSRGGWGDTEAFF.

The chain employs TRBV12-3 or TRBV12-4 and TRBJ1-2, with 7 bases identical to TRBD1. The CDR3 is made up of 14 amino acids. J was trimmed by 8 bases and V by 5 bases; bases with no gene match: 11. The CDR3 spells CASSGRTGLFGYTF. DNA for the CDR3: TGTGCCAGCAGTGGCCGGACAGGCTTATTCGGCTACACCTTC.

This clonotype showed up just once. This sequence joins TRBV20-1 and TRBJ1-6, with D perhaps TRBD1 (5 bases). The CDR3 loop spans 16 amino acids. V was trimmed by 1 base and J by 0 bases, leaving 10 bases between them. Germline CDR1 and CDR2: DFQATT and SNEGSKA (reference sequence). The CDR3 nucleotides read TGCAGTGCTAGAGTGGGGGGGGACTCCTATAATTCACCCCTCCACTTT. This codes for CSARVGGDSYNSPLHF.

The table lists this clonotype with a few counts. The CDR3 nucleotides are TGTGCCAGCTCACCAACCGGGACTAGCGGGAGAAACTCCGGGGAGCTGTTTTTT. This codes for CASSPTGTSGRNSGELFF. The chain joins TRBV18 to TRBJ2-2, with 14 bases fitting TRBD2. The CDR3 has 18 amino acids. Germline CDR1 KGHSH, CDR2 LQKENI. V was pared by 2 bases and J by 6 bases, with 8 bases of the junction left unmatched. The variable domain in full, with the rest retrieved from reference TRBV18 and TRBJ2-2, is NAGVMQNPRHLVRRRGQEARLRCSPMKGHSHVYWYRQLPEEGLKFMVYLQKENIIDESGMPKERFSAEFPKEGPSILRIQQVVRGDSAAYFCASSPTGTSGRNSGELFFGEGSRLTVL.

A few counts support this clonotype. The DNA of the CDR3 is TGTGCCAGCAGTGAAAGGCAGGGGGGGGCAGATACGCAGTATTTT. Its translation: CASSERQGGADTQYF. The chain carries TRBV6-1 and TRBJ2-3; D tentatively fits TRBD1 or TRBD2 (7 bases each). This CDR3 contains 15 residues. V lost 2 bases to trimming and J lost 4 bases, with 13 bases between them. Per germline, CDR1 MNHNS and CDR2 SASEGT.

The chain joins TRBV5-1 to TRBJ2-3; the match to TRBD2 covers 14 bases. Germline CDR1 and CDR2: SGHRS and YFSETQ. V dropped 0 bases and J dropped 4; count of bases not matched to a gene: 4. There are 17 residues in the CDR3. The CDR3 here is CASSLGLAGGPSDTQYF. The CDR3, as DNA: TGCGCCAGCAGCTTGGGACTAGCGGGGGGGCCGTCAGATACGCAGTATTTT.

In regard to this clonotype: A junction end diverges from the germline sequence, so it may reflect a read error. This chain links TRBV6-1 with TRBJ2-7; a possible D gene is TRBD2 (6 bases). The CDR3 is 13 amino acids. CDR1 is MNHNS, CDR2 SASEGT, per germline. CDR3 region: CATSPTAGRGEYF. The DNA for the CDR3 is TGTGCCACCAGTCCCACCGCGGGGCGTGGTGAGTACTTC.

This clonotype appeared a few times. The chain carries TRBV6-1 and TRBJ2-5, with 7 bases aligning to TRBD1. CDR1 is MNHNS and CDR2 is SASEGT in the germline V gene. Trimming cost V 8 bases and J 5 bases; bases outside gene matches: 8. The CDR3 spans 13 residues. As DNA, the CDR3 is TGTGCCAGCGGAAGGGGGCCCGGGGAGACCCAGTACTTC. Its protein is CASGRGPGETQYF.

This clonotype was seen a few times. This chain joins TRBV20-1 and TRBJ2-1; 10 nucleotides agree with TRBD2. The V segment lost 6 bases and the J segment 4 bases; nucleotides outside the gene matches: 6. The CDR3 spans 14 residues. Germline-derived CDR1 and CDR2 are DFQATT and SNEGSKA (reference sequence). Here the CDR3 DNA reads TGCAGTGCGGATAGCGGGAGGAGGTACAATGAGCAGTTCTTC. This gives the protein CSADSGRRYNEQFF.

This clonotype has a handful of counts. The J gene is TRBJ2-5, the V gene TRBV11-2; 10 positions match TRBD2. Germline CDR1 is SGHAT and CDR2 is FQNNGV. This CDR3 has 20 residues. Trimming removed 0 bases from V and 4 bases from J; junction bases left unmatched: 17. This CDR3 is CASSLDWPLAGDNWGETQYF. The CDR3 DNA reads as TGTGCCAGCAGCTTAGATTGGCCCCTAGCGGGGGATAACTGGGGAGAGACCCAGTACTTC.

The chain links TRBV5-1 to TRBJ2-3; D not resolved. Germline V gives CDR1 SGHRS, CDR2 YFSETQ. V lost 4 bases, J lost 4 bases, and 7 bases lay in between. This CDR3 has 12 amino acids. DNA for the CDR3: TGCGCCAGCAGCCTCCCCCCAGATACGCAGTATTTT. Its protein is CASSLPPDTQYF.